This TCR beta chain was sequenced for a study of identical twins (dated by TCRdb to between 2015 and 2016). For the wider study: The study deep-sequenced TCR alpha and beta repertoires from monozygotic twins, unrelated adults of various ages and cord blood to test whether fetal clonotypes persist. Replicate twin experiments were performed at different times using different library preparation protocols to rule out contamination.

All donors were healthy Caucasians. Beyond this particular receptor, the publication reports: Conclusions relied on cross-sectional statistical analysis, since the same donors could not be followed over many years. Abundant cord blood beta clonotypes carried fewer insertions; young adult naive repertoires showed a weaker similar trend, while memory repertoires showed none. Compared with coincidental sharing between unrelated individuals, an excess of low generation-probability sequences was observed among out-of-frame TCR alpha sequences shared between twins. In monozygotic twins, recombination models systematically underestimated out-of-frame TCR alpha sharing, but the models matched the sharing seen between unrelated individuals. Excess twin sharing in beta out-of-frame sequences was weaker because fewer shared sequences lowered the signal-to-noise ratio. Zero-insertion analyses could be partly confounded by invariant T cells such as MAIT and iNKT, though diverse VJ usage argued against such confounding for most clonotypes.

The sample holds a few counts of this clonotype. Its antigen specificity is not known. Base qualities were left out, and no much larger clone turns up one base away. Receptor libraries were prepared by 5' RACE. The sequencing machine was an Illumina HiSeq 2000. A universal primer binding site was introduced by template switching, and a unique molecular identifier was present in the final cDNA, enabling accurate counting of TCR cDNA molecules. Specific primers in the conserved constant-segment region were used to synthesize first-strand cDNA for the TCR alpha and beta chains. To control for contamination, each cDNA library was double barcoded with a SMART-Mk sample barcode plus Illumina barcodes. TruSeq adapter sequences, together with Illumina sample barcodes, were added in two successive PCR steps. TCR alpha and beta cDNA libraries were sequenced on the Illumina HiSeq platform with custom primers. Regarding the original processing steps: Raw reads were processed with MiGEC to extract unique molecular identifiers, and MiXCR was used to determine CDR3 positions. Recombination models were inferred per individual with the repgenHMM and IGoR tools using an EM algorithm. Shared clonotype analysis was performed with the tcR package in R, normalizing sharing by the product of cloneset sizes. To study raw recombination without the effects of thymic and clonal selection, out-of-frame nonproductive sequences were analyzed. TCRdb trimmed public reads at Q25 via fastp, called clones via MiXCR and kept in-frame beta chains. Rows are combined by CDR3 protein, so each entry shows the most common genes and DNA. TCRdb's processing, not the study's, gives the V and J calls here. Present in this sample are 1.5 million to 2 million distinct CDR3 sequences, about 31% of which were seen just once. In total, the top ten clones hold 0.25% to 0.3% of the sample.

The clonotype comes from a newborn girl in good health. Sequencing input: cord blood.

The sequenced DNA: TGTGCCAGCAGCTTAGGACCCCTTAGCTCCTACGAGCAGTACTTC. Translated, it gives CASSLGPLSSYEQYF. This receptor chain uses TRBV7-9 and TRBJ2-7, with no confident D gene call. The germline V gene (reference sequence) sets CDR1 to SEHNR and CDR2 to FQNEAQ. V is cut by 1 base and J by 0 bases, and the space between the germline ends is 10 bases. From the cysteine up to the phenylalanine, the CDR3 has a length of 15 residues. CDR3 DNA only is kept here, 45 bases in frame from base 1. Reference TRBV7-9 and TRBJ2-7 genes cover what lies past the CDR3, so the full variable domain is DTGVSQNPRHKITKRGQNVTFRCDPISEHNRLYWYRQTLGQGPEFLTYFQNEAQLEKSRLLSDRFSAERPKGSFSTLEIQRTEQGDSAMYLCASSLGPLSSYEQYFGPGTRLTVT.